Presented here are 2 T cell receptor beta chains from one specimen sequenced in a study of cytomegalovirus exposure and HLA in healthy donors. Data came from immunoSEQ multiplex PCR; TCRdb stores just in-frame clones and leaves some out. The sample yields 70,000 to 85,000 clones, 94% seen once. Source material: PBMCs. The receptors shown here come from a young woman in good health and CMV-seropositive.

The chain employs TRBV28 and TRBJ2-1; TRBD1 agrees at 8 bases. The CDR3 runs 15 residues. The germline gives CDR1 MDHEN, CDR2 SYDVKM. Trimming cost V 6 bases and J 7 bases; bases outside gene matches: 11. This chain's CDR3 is CASSRSGGFLNEQFF. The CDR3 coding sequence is TGTGCCAGCAGCCGATCAGGGGGCTTCCTAAATGAGCAGTTCTTC. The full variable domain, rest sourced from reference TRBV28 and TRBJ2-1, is DVKVTQSSRYLVKRTGEKVFLECVQDMDHENMFWYRQDPGLGLRLIYFSYDVKMKEKGDIPEGYSVSREKKERFSLILESASTNQTSMYLCASSRSGGFLNEQFFGPGTRLTVL.

The CDR3 nucleotides are TGTGCCAGCAGTGAAGTGGTTGGGGCTATCACAGATACGCAGTATTTT. As protein: CASSEVVGAITDTQYF. The V gene is TRBV6-1, the J gene TRBJ2-3, with a weak D call TRBD1 (5 bases). Trimming stripped 1 base from V and 2 bases from J, with 13 bases between. Looked up from germline, CDR1 is MNHNS and CDR2 is SASEGT. The CDR3 covers 16 residues.